The 21 T cell receptor beta chains reported below all come from one sample, sequenced in a study of blood T cell repertoires in COVID-19. Libraries were prepared by immunoSEQ multiplex PCR; TCRdb keeps only in-frame clonotypes and omits some of them. The repertoire consists of over 60,000 clones, with about 88% occurring once and the leading ten covering around 1.3%. Material: peripheral blood. These receptors originate from a man between 60 and 75 years old with acute or convalescent COVID-19.

The chain has TRBV24-1 and TRBJ1-4; tentative D call: TRBD1 (5 bases). The V and J ends lost 7 bases and 2 bases respectively, with 10 bases between them. This CDR3 contains 14 residues. Per germline, CDR1 KGHDR and CDR2 SFDVKD. This CDR3 reads CATSLTVTNEKLFF. For the CDR3, the DNA is TGTGCCACCAGCTTGACAGTTACTAATGAAAAACTGTTTTTT.

This sequence joins TRBV7-9 and TRBJ1-3; D gene uncertain. V was cut by 2 bases and J by 1 base, with 12 bases left in between. Germline V lookup: CDR1 SEHNR, CDR2 FQNEAQ (reference sequence). The CDR3 loop spans 16 amino acids. The CDR3, as DNA: TGTGCCAGCAGCTTAACGGGTCGCTTTTCTGGAAACACCATATATTTT. Residues: CASSLTGRFSGNTIYF. Supplemented by reference TRBV7-9 and TRBJ1-3, the full variable domain reads DTGVSQNPRHKITKRGQNVTFRCDPISEHNRLYWYRQTLGQGPEFLTYFQNEAQLEKSRLLSDRFSAERPKGSFSTLEIQRTEQGDSAMYLCASSLTGRFSGNTIYFGEGSWLTVV.

The rearrangement links TRBV11-2 to TRBJ2-7; TRBD2 matches at 16 bases. The trim removed 7 bases at V and 7 bases at J, leaving 13 bases unmatched. Germline V gene data show CDR1 as SGHAT and CDR2 as FQNNGV. The CDR3 sequence is 17 residues long. The CDR3 sequence is CASTPGTSGGGRGEQYF. CDR3 sequence (DNA): TGTGCCAGCACCCCCGGGACTAGCGGGGGGGGGCGGGGTGAGCAGTACTTC.

This chain uses TRBV11-3 with TRBJ2-1; D is possibly TRBD1 (6 bases). Deletions cut 0 bases from V and 9 bases from J, with 15 bases between. This CDR3 spans 15 amino acids. CDR1 is SGHNT and CDR2 is YENEEA in the germline V gene. The DNA for the CDR3 is TGTGCCAGCAGCTTAGACTCGGGGAGAGGGGGTGAGCAGTTCTTC. Translation gives CASSLDSGRGGEQFF.

This sequence joins TRBV3-1 (or the pseudogene TRBV3-2) and TRBJ2-2, with D perhaps TRBD1 (5 bases). CDR1 and CDR2 (germline): LGHDT, YNNKEL (reference sequence). The CDR3 is made up of 16 amino acids. V shed 8 bases and J shed 2 bases, with 18 bases lying between them. The CDR3: CASARTLGLNTGELFF. Here the CDR3 DNA reads TGTGCCAGCGCCCGGACACTGGGGCTCAACACCGGGGAGCTGTTTTTT.

The rearrangement joins TRBV27 to TRBJ2-7; the D gene is possibly TRBD1 (5 bases). Germline V gene data show CDR1 as MNHEY and CDR2 as SMNVEV (reference sequence). The CDR3 length is 12 residues. Between the trimmed V and J ends, which lost 3 bases and 3 bases, there was a span of 6 bases. The CDR3 DNA reads TGTGCCAGCAGTTTCGACAGCTACGAGCAGTACTTC. Translated, it gives CASSFDSYEQYF.

This sequence joins TRBV6-5 and TRBJ1-5, with a weak D call TRBD1 (5 bases). V gave up 6 bases and J gave up 4 bases, with 10 bases separating them. The length of the CDR3 is 13 residues. Germline V gene data show CDR1 as MNHEY and CDR2 as SVGAGI. CDR3 sequence (DNA): TGTGCCAGCAGCTGGACACAAAATCAGCCCCAGCATTTT. This gives the protein CASSWTQNQPQHF.

The chain combines TRBV30 with TRBJ2-7, with D tentatively TRBD1 (6 bases). Germline V gene lookup returns CDR1 GTSNPN and CDR2 SVGIG (reference sequence). V was cut by 2 bases and J by 2 bases, with 13 bases left in between. CDR3 length equals 14 residues. DNA of the CDR3: TGTGCCTGGAGTTCTGGGACATGGGCCTACGAGCAGTACTTC. Its protein product is CAWSSGTWAYEQYF.

This rearrangement joins TRBV4-2 to TRBJ2-5; D remains ambiguous. The CDR3 has 13 amino acids. Germline loops: CDR1 LGHNA, CDR2 YNFKEQ. Trimming cost V 6 bases and J 2 bases, with 10 bases left between them. CDR3: CASSPEPQETQYF. CDR3 bases: TGTGCCAGCAGTCCCGAGCCTCAAGAGACCCAGTACTTC.

This chain joins TRBV19 and TRBJ1-3; TRBD1 might be the D (6 bases). CDR1 is LNHDA and CDR2 is SQIVND in the germline V gene (reference sequence). This CDR3 spans 16 amino acids. V lost 4 bases, J lost 0 bases, and 13 bases lay in between. In DNA, the CDR3 is TGTGCCAGTAGTAGTCTAAGGGACAACTCTGGAAACACCATATATTTT. It translates to CASSSLRDNSGNTIYF.

This chain uses TRBV28 with TRBJ2-4; D perhaps matches TRBD2 (5 bases). The ends were cut back, 4 bases at V and 13 bases at J, with 14 bases in the middle. The CDR3 covers 12 residues. The V gene's germline CDR1 is MDHEN and CDR2 SYDVKM. The CDR3 loop reads CASSSPRDLQYF. The CDR3 DNA is TGTGCCAGCAGTTCCCCCCGGGATCTACAGTACTTC.

The chain carries TRBV27 and TRBJ2-7, with TRBD1 identical over 8 bases. The CDR3 consists of 14 residues. The germline V gene has CDR1 MNHEY and CDR2 SMNVEV (reference sequence). V gave up 5 bases and J gave up 3 bases; unmatched junction bases: 6. CDR3 in amino acids: CASSPWTGSYEQYF. The CDR3 DNA is TGTGCCAGCAGTCCCTGGACAGGGAGCTACGAGCAGTACTTC.

Note on this clone: Other nucleotide sequences in the sample specify the same CDR3. The gene calls are TRBV7-9 and TRBJ2-1; TRBD2 agrees at 15 bases. V trimming: 3 bases; J trimming: 9 bases; junction bases outside the gene matches: 0. The germline CDR1 and CDR2 sequences are SEHNR and FQNEAQ (reference sequence). The CDR3 runs to 14 residues. DNA of the CDR3: TGTGCCAGCAGCTTGGGACTAGCGGGGGGTGAGCAGTTCTTC. Its translation: CASSLGLAGGEQFF.

The chain joins TRBV19 to TRBJ1-4; 7 positions match TRBD1. Germline V gene data show CDR1 as LNHDA and CDR2 as SQIVND (reference sequence). The CDR3 runs to 15 residues. With 3 bases clipped from V and 3 bases from J, the junction kept 4 bases outside the gene matches. CDR3 coding DNA: TGTGCCAGTAGTATTCCGGGACAGCCTAATGAAAAACTGTTTTTT. It specifies CASSIPGQPNEKLFF.

This clone was detected once. The chain recombines TRBV6-6 with TRBJ1-5, with 7 bases matching TRBD1. The CDR3 has 14 amino acids. V was pared by 6 bases and J by 6 bases, with 8 bases of the junction left unmatched. Per germline, CDR1 MNHNY and CDR2 SVGAGI (reference sequence). The CDR3 is CASSLDRATQPQHF. DNA for the CDR3: TGTGCCAGCAGCCTCGACAGGGCGACTCAGCCCCAGCATTTT.

Here the CDR3 reads CASSVVLAKNIQYF. CDR3 DNA sequence: TGCGCCAGCAGCGTAGTTCTAGCCAAAAACATTCAGTACTTC. The chain employs TRBV4-1 and TRBJ2-4; D is uncertain. This CDR3 is 14 amino acids long. V gave up 5 bases and J gave up 0 bases, with 8 bases separating them. CDR1 and CDR2 (germline): MGHRA, YSYEKL.

The chain combines TRBV6-6 with TRBJ2-1; TRBD2 matches at 9 bases. The V segment lost 2 bases and the J segment 1 base; nucleotides outside the gene matches: 3. The germline CDR1 and CDR2 sequences are MNHNY and SVGAGI (reference sequence). The CDR3 runs to 16 residues. CDR3 in amino acids: CASSYRLAGSYNEQFF. CDR3 DNA sequence: TGTGCCAGCAGTTACAGGCTAGCGGGGTCCTACAATGAGCAGTTCTTC.

The gene calls are TRBV11-2 and TRBJ2-5; 10 bases agree with TRBD1. Per the germline V gene, CDR1 is SGHAT and CDR2 is FQNNGV. The CDR3 contains 15 residues. J gave up 5 bases and V 3 bases, and 6 bases lay outside the gene matches. The CDR3 region has the DNA TGTGCCAGCAGCTTGGCCGGGACAGGGGTCGAGACCCAGTACTTC. This translates into CASSLAGTGVETQYF.

J is TRBJ1-1 and V is TRBV7-8; weak D call: TRBD1 (5 bases). V dropped 5 bases and J dropped 6 bases, with 16 bases sitting between them. The germline CDR1 and CDR2 sequences are SGHVS and FQNEAQ. This CDR3 is built from 14 residues. The DNA for the CDR3 is TGTGCCAGCAGCCCAAATGGTCTCAGGGCTGAAGCTTTCTTT. Its protein product is CASSPNGLRAEAFF.

This sequence joins TRBV9 and TRBJ1-6; D may be TRBD1 (5 bases). V was trimmed by 0 bases and J by 3 bases, leaving 25 bases between them. Germline V CDR1 and CDR2: SGDLS, YYNGEE. CDR3 length: 21 residues. CDR3 bases: TGTGCCAGCAGCGTAGGAATTAGTCCTGGGGCGGGAAATCACTATAATTCACCCCTCCACTTT. Amino acids: CASSVGISPGAGNHYNSPLHF.

The chain employs TRBV29-1 and TRBJ1-2; 10 bases fit TRBD1. The CDR3 is 14 residues long. CDR1 and CDR2 (germline): SQVTM, ANQGSEA. After removal of 4 bases from V and 6 bases from J, the junction contained 8 bases not matched to a gene. This CDR3 reads CSVARTGGENGYTF. As DNA, the CDR3 is TGCAGCGTTGCTAGGACAGGGGGTGAGAATGGCTACACCTTC.